The 8 T cell receptor beta chains given below trace back to one sample, sequenced in a study of T cells after yellow fever vaccination. TCRdb ran MiXCR on the 5' RACE reads and lists one entry per CDR3 protein. The sample lists just under 600,000 distinct CDR3 sequences, roughly 14% occurring once. Specimen: PBMCs, collected on the day of the yellow fever booster vaccination. All receptors derive from a man younger than 40 who received the YFV17D yellow fever vaccine.

V and J are TRBV10-3 and TRBJ2-7; TRBD2 aligns across 14 bases. The CDR3 runs to 17 residues. CDR1 is ENHRY and CDR2 is SYGVKD in the germline V gene. The V gene end was trimmed by 2 bases and the J gene end by 1 base; junction bases not matched to a gene: 4. The CDR3 region has the DNA TGTGCCATCAGTGAGGGACTAGCGGGAGGAGGGTCCTACGAGCAGTACTTC. This encodes CAISEGLAGGGSYEQYF.

This clonotype was seen many times. The V call is TRBV6-2 or TRBV6-3, the J call TRBJ2-1, with D hard to call. Germline V gene sequence: CDR1 MNHEY, CDR2 SVGEGT. CDR3 length equals 12 residues. The germline V and J ends were trimmed by 3 bases and 4 bases, with 4 bases remaining between them. CDR3: CASSYVYNEQFF. CDR3 coding DNA: TGTGCCAGCAGTTATGTATACAATGAGCAGTTCTTC.

J is TRBJ2-1 and V is TRBV12-3 or TRBV12-4, with 10 nucleotides matching TRBD2. This CDR3 is built from 15 residues. The J segment lost 5 bases and the V segment lost 3 bases, leaving 4 bases of the junction unmatched. CDR3 region: CASSFPAGGNNEQFF. The CDR3 DNA reads TGTGCCAGCAGTTTCCCAGCGGGAGGGAACAATGAGCAGTTCTTC.

The CDR3 nucleotides read TGCAGTGCCGACCGGGGACAGCAGCAGTACTTC. Its translation: CSADRGQQQYF. The V call is TRBV20-1, the J call TRBJ2-7; 7 bases line up with TRBD1. The CDR3 sequence is 11 residues long. Germline assignment: CDR1 DFQATT and CDR2 SNEGSKA (reference sequence). J was trimmed by 8 bases and V by 6 bases; bases with no gene match: 7.

This clonotype was detected a few times. V and J are TRBV7-2 and TRBJ2-7, with a tentative D call TRBD1 (5 bases). Trimming cost V 1 base and J 6 bases, with 16 bases left between them. Per germline, CDR1 SGHTA and CDR2 FQGNSA. This CDR3 is 15 amino acids long. This CDR3 is CASSLGGLTYSEQYF. The DNA of the CDR3 is TGTGCCAGCAGCTTAGGGGGCTTGACTTACAGCGAGCAGTACTTC.

The chain employs TRBV6-2 or TRBV6-3 and TRBJ2-2; D is undetermined. The CDR3 is made up of 16 amino acids. Trimming took off 7 bases at V and 4 bases at J, with 19 bases between the two ends. CDR1 and CDR2 from the germline V gene are MNHEY and SVGEGT. CDR3 amino acids: CASKVRRPSGTGELFF. CDR3 nucleotide sequence: TGTGCCAGCAAAGTTAGGAGACCCTCGGGCACCGGGGAGCTGTTTTTT.

The chain carries TRBV7-3 and TRBJ2-6, with no clear D. V was cut by 5 bases and J by 4 bases, with 9 bases left in between. The CDR3 covers 14 residues. The V gene's germline CDR1 is SGHTA and CDR2 FQGTGA. In DNA form, the CDR3 reads TGTGCCAGCAGCCCGGACCTAGGGGCCAACGTCCTGACTTTC. Translated: CASSPDLGANVLTF. Complete variable domain (other parts from reference TRBV7-3 and TRBJ2-6): GAGVSQTPSNKVTEKGKYVELRCDPISGHTALYWYRQSLGQGPEFLIYFQGTGAADDSGLPNDRFFAVRPEGSVSTLKIQRTERGDSAVYLCASSPDLGANVLTFGAGSRLTVL.

The table lists this clonotype with many counts. The V and J genes are TRBV5-8 and TRBJ2-1; D remains unclear. Germline V gene lookup returns CDR1 SGHTS and CDR2 YDEGEE. Trimming cost V 4 bases and J 3 bases, with 14 bases left between them. The CDR3 has 15 amino acids. DNA of the CDR3: TGTGCCAGCAGCGCTGGGCACTCGAACTACAATGAGCAGTTCTTC. Translated: CASSAGHSNYNEQFF.